Here is one TCR beta chain with its context. Its target is not known. Other DNA sequences in the sample encode the same CDR3. Cells designated naive CD8 were CD45RO-negative and were positively selected for CCR7, with terminally differentiated effector memory CD45RA+ cells excluded. Germline V gene sequence: CDR1 LNHNV, CDR2 YYDKDF (reference sequence). Trimming removed 0 bases from V and 4 bases from J, with 1 base in between. The CDR3 has 12 amino acids. This record belongs to a study of shared clonotypes between healthy human individuals. Overall study: The donor pool was made up of a couple of women and three men aged 18 to 49. For every donor, three CD4 naive, three CD4 memory, two CD8 naive and one CD8 memory plates were used. The study, taken as a whole, reports: Few donors limited the genetic and exposure-history diversity represented.

Measured with immunoSEQ multiplex PCR; TCRdb has only the in-frame clones, and not every one. The sample contains about 600,000 clones, about 98% of which appear only once. Sequenced: naive CD8+ T cells sorted from blood. The chain employs TRBV15 and TRBJ1-5, with D unresolved. The TCR comes from a man younger than 45 in good health. CDR3 in amino acids: CATSRENQPQHF. The CDR3 bases are TGTGCCACCAGCAGAGAGAATCAGCCCCAGCATTTT.